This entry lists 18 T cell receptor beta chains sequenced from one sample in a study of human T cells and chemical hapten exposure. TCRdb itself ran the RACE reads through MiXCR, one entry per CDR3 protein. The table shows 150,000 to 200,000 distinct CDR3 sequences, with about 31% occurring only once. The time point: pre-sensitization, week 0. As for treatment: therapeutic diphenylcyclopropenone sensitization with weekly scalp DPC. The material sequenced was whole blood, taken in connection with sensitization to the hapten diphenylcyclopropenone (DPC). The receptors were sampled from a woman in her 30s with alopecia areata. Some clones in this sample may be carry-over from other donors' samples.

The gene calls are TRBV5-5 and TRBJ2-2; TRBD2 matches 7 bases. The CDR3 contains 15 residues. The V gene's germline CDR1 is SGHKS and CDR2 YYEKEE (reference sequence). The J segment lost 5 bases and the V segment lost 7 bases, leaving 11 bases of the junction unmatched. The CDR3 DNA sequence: TGTGCCAGCCTTTCAGCGGGAAGGACGACCGGGGAGCTGTTTTTT. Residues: CASLSAGRTTGELFF.

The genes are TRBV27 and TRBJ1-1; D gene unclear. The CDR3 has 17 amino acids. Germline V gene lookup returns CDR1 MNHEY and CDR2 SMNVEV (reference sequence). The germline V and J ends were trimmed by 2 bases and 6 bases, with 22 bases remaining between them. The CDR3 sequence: CASSLGSPQSLHAEAFF. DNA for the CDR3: TGTGCCAGCAGTTTAGGTAGCCCACAGAGCCTACACGCTGAAGCTTTCTTT.

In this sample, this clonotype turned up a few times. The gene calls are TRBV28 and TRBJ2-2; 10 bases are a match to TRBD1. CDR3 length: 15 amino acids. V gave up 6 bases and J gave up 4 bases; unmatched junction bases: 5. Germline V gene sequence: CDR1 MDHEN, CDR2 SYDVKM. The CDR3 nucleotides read TGTGCCAGCAGGCCGGGACAGGGGACCACCGGGGAGCTGTTTTTT. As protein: CASRPGQGTTGELFF.

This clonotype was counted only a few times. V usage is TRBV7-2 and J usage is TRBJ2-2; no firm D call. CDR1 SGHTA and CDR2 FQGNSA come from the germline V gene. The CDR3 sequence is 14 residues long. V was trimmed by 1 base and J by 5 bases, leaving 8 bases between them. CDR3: CASSLVMGTGELFF. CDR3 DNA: TGTGCCAGCAGCTTAGTAATGGGGACCGGGGAGCTGTTTTTT.

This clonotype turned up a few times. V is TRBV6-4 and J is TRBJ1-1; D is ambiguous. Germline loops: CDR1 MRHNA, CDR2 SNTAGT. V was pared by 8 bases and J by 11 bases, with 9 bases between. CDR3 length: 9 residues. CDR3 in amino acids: CASELPAFF. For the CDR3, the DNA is TGTGCCAGCGAACTTCCGGCTTTCTTT.

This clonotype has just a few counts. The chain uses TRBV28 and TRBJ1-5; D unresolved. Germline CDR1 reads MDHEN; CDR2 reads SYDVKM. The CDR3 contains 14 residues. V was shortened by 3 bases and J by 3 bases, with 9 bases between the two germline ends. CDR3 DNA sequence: TGTGCCAGCAGTTTTGGAGGACTCAATCAGCCCCAGCATTTT. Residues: CASSFGGLNQPQHF. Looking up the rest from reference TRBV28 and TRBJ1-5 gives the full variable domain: DVKVTQSSRYLVKRTGEKVFLECVQDMDHENMFWYRQDPGLGLRLIYFSYDVKMKEKGDIPEGYSVSREKKERFSLILESASTNQTSMYLCASSFGGLNQPQHFGDGTRLSIL.

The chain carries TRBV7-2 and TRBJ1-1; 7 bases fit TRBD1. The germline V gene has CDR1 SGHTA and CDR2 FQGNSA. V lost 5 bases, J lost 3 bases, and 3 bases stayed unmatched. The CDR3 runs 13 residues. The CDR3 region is CASSIGQDTEAFF. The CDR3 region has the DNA TGTGCCAGCAGCATAGGACAGGACACTGAAGCTTTCTTT.

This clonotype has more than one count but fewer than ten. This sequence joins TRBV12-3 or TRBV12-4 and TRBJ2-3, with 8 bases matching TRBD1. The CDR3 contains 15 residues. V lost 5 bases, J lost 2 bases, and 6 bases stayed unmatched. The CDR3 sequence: CASSQRQGHTDTQYF. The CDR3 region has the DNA TGTGCCAGCAGTCAGCGACAGGGGCACACAGATACGCAGTATTTT.

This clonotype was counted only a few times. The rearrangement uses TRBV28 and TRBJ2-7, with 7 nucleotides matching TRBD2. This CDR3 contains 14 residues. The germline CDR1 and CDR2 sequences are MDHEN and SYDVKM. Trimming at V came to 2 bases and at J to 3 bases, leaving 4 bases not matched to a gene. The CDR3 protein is CASSLPGGSYEQYF. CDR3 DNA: TGTGCCAGCAGTTTACCCGGGGGGAGCTACGAGCAGTACTTC.

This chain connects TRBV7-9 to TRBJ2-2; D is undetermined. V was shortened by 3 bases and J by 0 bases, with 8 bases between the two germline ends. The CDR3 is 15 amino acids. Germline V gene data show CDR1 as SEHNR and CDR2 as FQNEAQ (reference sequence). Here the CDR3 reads CASSFLKSNTGELFF. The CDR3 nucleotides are TGTGCCAGCAGCTTTCTAAAATCGAACACCGGGGAGCTGTTTTTT.

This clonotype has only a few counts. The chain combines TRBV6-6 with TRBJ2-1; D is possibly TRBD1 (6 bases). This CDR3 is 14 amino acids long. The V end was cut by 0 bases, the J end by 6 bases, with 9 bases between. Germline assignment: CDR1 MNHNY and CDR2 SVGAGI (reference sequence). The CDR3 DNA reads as TGTGCCAGCAGTTACTCGAGACAGGTCAATGAGCAGTTCTTC. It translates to CASSYSRQVNEQFF.

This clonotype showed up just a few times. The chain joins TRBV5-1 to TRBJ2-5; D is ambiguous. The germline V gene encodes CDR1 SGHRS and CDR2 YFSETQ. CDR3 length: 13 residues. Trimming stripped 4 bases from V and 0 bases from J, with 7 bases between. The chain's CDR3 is CASSLGNQETQYF. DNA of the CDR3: TGCGCCAGCAGCCTGGGAAACCAAGAGACCCAGTACTTC. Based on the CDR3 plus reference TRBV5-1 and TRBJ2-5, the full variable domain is KAGVTQTPRYLIKTRGQQVTLSCSPISGHRSVSWYQQTPGQGLQFLFEYFSETQRNKGNFPGRFSGRQFSNSRSEMNVSTLELGDSALYLCASSLGNQETQYFGPGTRLLVL.

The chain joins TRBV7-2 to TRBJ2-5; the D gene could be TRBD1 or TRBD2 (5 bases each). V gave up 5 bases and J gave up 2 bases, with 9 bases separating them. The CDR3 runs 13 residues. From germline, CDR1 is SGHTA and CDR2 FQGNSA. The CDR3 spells CASSKGPQETQYF. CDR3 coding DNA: TGTGCCAGCAGCAAGGGACCGCAAGAGACCCAGTACTTC. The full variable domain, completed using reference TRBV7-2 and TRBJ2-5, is GAGVSQSPSNKVTEKGKDVELRCDPISGHTALYWYRQSLGQGLEFLIYFQGNSAPDKSGLPSDRFSAERTGGSVSTLTIQRTQQEDSAVYLCASSKGPQETQYFGPGTRLLVL.

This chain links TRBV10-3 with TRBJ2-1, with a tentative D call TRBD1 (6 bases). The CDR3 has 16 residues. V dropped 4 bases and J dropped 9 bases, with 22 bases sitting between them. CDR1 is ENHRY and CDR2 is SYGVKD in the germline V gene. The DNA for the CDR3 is TGTGCCATCAGTGTCGCCGGGACAACTTATGGGGGTGAGCAGTTCTTC. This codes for CAISVAGTTYGGEQFF.

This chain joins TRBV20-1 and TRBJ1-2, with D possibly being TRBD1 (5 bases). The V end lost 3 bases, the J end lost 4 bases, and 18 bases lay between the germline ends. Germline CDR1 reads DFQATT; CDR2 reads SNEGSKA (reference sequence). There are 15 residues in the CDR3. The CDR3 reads CSASKGLRAGYGYTF. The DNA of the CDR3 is TGCAGTGCTAGTAAGGGACTGAGGGCCGGCTATGGCTACACCTTC.

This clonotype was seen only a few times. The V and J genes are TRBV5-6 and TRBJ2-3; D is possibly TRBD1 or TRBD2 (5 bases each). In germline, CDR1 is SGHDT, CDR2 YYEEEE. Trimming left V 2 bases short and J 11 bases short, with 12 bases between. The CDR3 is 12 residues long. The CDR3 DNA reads TGTGCCAGCAGCTTCCCGATGGGGGAGCAGTATTTT. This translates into CASSFPMGEQYF. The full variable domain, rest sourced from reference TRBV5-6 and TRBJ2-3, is DAGVTQSPTHLIKTRGQQVTLRCSPKSGHDTVSWYQQALGQGPQFIFQYYEEEERQRGNFPDRFSGHQFPNYSSELNVNALLLGDSALYLCASSFPMGEQYFGPGTRLTVL.

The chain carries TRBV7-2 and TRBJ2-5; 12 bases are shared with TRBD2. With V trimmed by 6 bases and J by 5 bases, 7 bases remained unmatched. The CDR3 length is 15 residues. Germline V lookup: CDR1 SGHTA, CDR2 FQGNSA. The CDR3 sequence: CASSPTSGSGETQYF. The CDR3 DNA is TGTGCCAGCAGTCCGACTAGCGGGAGCGGGGAGACCCAGTACTTC.

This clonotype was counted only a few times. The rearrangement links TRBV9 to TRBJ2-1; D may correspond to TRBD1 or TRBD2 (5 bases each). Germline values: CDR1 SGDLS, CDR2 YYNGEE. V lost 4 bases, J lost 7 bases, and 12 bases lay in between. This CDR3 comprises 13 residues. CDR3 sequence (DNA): TGTGCCAGCAGCACGTGGGACGGGAATGAGCAGTTCTTC. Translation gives CASSTWDGNEQFF.